Each of the 25 T cell receptor beta chains below was sequenced from the same sample in a study of radiotherapy plus CTLA-4 blockade in lung cancer. The table came from immunoSEQ multiplex PCR; TCRdb's copy has only in-frame clones and leaves some out. The sample has some 96,000 clones, 85% to 90% seen once. Sequencing used peripheral blood, obtained from a patient treated with radiotherapy plus ipilimumab. The receptors stem from a human donor with non-small cell lung cancer that progressed on radiotherapy plus ipilimumab.

The chain has TRBV5-4 and TRBJ2-5, with 9 positions matching TRBD1. Germline V gene sequence: CDR1 SGHNT, CDR2 YYREEE (reference sequence). Unmatched junction bases numbered 8, after V lost 3 bases and J lost 5 bases. The length of the CDR3 is 15 residues. CDR3 region: CASSYTRDRVETQYF. In DNA form, the CDR3 reads TGTGCCAGCAGCTACACCCGGGACAGGGTTGAGACCCAGTACTTC.

The chain is built from TRBV29-1 and TRBJ1-1; 8 nucleotides agree with TRBD1. Germline trimming cut 3 bases from V and 4 bases from J; bases unmatched to any gene: 4. Germline values: CDR1 SQVTM, CDR2 ANQGSEA. The CDR3 totals 13 residues. CDR3 coding DNA: TGCAGCGTTGAGACAGGGGTGAGCACTGAAGCTTTCTTT. Its translation: CSVETGVSTEAFF.

The chain combines TRBV11-2 with TRBJ1-1, with D unclear. The CDR3 runs to 11 residues. Germline V gives CDR1 SGHAT, CDR2 FQNNGV. V was trimmed by 7 bases and J by 4 bases, leaving 7 bases between them. CDR3 coding DNA: TGTGCCAGCACCCTCTTCACTGAAGCTTTCTTT. Translated, it gives CASTLFTEAFF.

J is TRBJ2-7 and V is TRBV30, with TRBD2 identical over 9 bases. The CDR3 loop spans 12 amino acids. V was pared by 8 bases and J by 2 bases, with 4 bases of the junction left unmatched. Germline V gene data show CDR1 as GTSNPN and CDR2 as SVGIG (reference sequence). CDR3 DNA sequence: TGTGCCGGGCGGGGGGGAGCCTACGAGCAGTACTTC. Its protein product is CAGRGGAYEQYF. Drawing the rest from reference TRBV30 and TRBJ2-7, the complete variable domain is SQTIHQWPATLVQPVGSPLSLECTVEGTSNPNLYWYRQAAGRGLQLLFYSVGIGQISSEVPQNLSASRPQDRQFILSSKKLLLSDSGFYLCAGRGGAYEQYFGPGTRLTVT.

V and J are TRBV5-6 and TRBJ1-5; D might be TRBD1 (5 bases). Deletions cut 4 bases from V and 2 bases from J, with 10 bases between. CDR1 and CDR2 (germline): SGHDT, YYEEEE. The CDR3 runs to 14 residues. The CDR3 nucleotides are TGTGCCAGCAGCCGTACAGGTGGCAATCAGCCCCAGCATTTT. It specifies CASSRTGGNQPQHF.

V gene TRBV7-8 combines with J gene TRBJ1-1; no definite D call. Germline V gives CDR1 SGHVS, CDR2 FQNEAQ. V lost 8 bases and J lost 4, with 14 bases in between. CDR3 length equals 13 residues. DNA of the CDR3: TGTGCCAGCTCCATCGTTTCAGGCACTGAAGCTTTCTTT. Its protein is CASSIVSGTEAFF. Based on the CDR3 plus reference TRBV7-8 and TRBJ1-1, the full variable domain is GAGVSQSPRYKVAKRGQDVALRCDPISGHVSLFWYQQALGQGPEFLTYFQNEAQLDKSGLPSDRFFAERPEGSVSTLKIQRTQQEDSAVYLCASSIVSGTEAFFGQGTRLTVV.

The J gene is TRBJ2-1, the V gene TRBV27, with 9 bases matching TRBD2. Trimming took 5 bases from V and 2 from J; bases not matched to a gene: 13. This CDR3 contains 18 residues. CDR1 and CDR2 from the germline V gene are MNHEY and SMNVEV (reference sequence). The CDR3: CASSPPLGAGGTYNEQFF. CDR3 coding DNA: TGTGCCAGCAGTCCCCCCCTCGGAGCGGGAGGTACCTACAATGAGCAGTTCTTC.

This chain joins TRBV7-9 and TRBJ2-2; weak D call: TRBD1 (6 bases). This CDR3 has 13 residues. CDR1 SEHNR and CDR2 FQNEAQ come from the germline V gene (reference sequence). V gave up 5 bases and J gave up 6 bases, with 10 bases separating them. The CDR3 here is CASSLTGPGELFF. In DNA form, the CDR3 reads TGTGCCAGCAGCCTCACAGGGCCCGGGGAGCTGTTTTTT.

V usage is TRBV5-6 and J usage is TRBJ1-2; D is undetermined. The CDR3 covers 14 residues. V dropped 0 bases and J dropped 4 bases, with 10 bases sitting between them. CDR1 and CDR2 from the germline V gene are SGHDT and YYEEEE. The CDR3 coding sequence is TGTGCCAGCAGCTTGGGGGCAGCCATCTATGGCTACACCTTC. Its translation: CASSLGAAIYGYTF.

This chain links TRBV18 with TRBJ1-1, with TRBD1 matching over 8 bases. J lost 4 bases, V lost 5 bases, and 3 bases had no gene match. Germline CDR1 KGHSH, CDR2 LQKENI. The length of the CDR3 is 13 residues. In DNA, the CDR3 is TGTGCCAGCTCAACAACAGGGGGCACTGAAGCTTTCTTT. Translated: CASSTTGGTEAFF.

The rearrangement joins TRBV10-3 to TRBJ2-7; D might be TRBD1 (5 bases). The germline V and J ends were trimmed by 6 bases and 7 bases, with 19 bases remaining between them. The CDR3 runs 14 residues. Germline assignment: CDR1 ENHRY and CDR2 SYGVKD. CDR3 protein: CAIRQLKGIGEQYF. Here the CDR3 DNA reads TGTGCCATCAGACAGTTAAAGGGGATCGGGGAGCAGTACTTC.

The rearrangement links TRBV7-9 to TRBJ2-3, with a tentative D call TRBD2 (6 bases). CDR3 size: 16 residues. Looked up from germline, CDR1 is SEHNR and CDR2 is FQNEAQ (reference sequence). The V gene lost 6 bases and the J gene lost 5 bases, with 21 bases spanning the gap. The CDR3 bases are TGTGCCAGCAGGGCCCTAACGGGAGTGGGGGGAGATACGCAGTATTTT. This encodes CASRALTGVGGDTQYF.

The CDR3 is CASSWTGRYQETQYF. The CDR3 nucleotides read TGTGCCAGCAGTTGGACAGGGCGGTACCAAGAGACCCAGTACTTC. The chain couples TRBV2 to TRBJ2-5, with 8 bases identical to TRBD1. The length of the CDR3 is 15 residues. V lost 5 bases and J lost 0; bases outside the gene matches: 5. Germline CDR1 is SNHLY and CDR2 is FYNNEI. Drawing the rest from reference TRBV2 and TRBJ2-5, the complete variable domain is EPEVTQTPSHQVTQMGQEVILRCVPISNHLYFYWYRQILGQKVEFLVSFYNNEISEKSEIFDDQFSVERPDGSNFTLKIRSTKLEDSAMYFCASSWTGRYQETQYFGPGTRLLVL.

The chain joins TRBV6-5 to TRBJ2-7, with TRBD2 identical over 7 bases. Germline assignment: CDR1 MNHEY and CDR2 SVGAGI. This CDR3 has 14 residues. Unmatched junction bases numbered 3, after V lost 2 bases and J lost 2 bases. CDR3 residues: CASSYRGGAYEQYF. Written as DNA, the CDR3 is TGTGCCAGCAGTTACCGGGGAGGGGCCTACGAGCAGTACTTC.

The chain has TRBV15 and TRBJ2-7, with 7 bases aligning to TRBD1. Germline values: CDR1 LNHNV, CDR2 YYDKDF (reference sequence). The CDR3 length is 16 residues. V lost 1 base and J lost 2; bases outside the gene matches: 8. The CDR3: CATSRATGVPPYEQYF. The DNA for the CDR3 is TGTGCCACCAGCAGAGCCACAGGGGTCCCCCCCTACGAGCAGTACTTC.

This rearrangement joins TRBV4-1 to TRBJ1-5; D gene ambiguous. Germline V gene lookup returns CDR1 MGHRA and CDR2 YSYEKL. The V end lost 4 bases, the J end lost 3 bases, and 13 bases lay between the germline ends. This CDR3 is 15 amino acids long. The CDR3 DNA reads as TGCGCCAGCAGCCCTTCCAGTCAGTTCAATCAGCCCCAGCATTTT. Translation: CASSPSSQFNQPQHF.

This rearrangement joins TRBV2 to TRBJ1-4, with D hard to call. Trimming left V 4 bases short and J 14 bases short, with 17 bases between. In germline, CDR1 is SNHLY, CDR2 FYNNEI. This CDR3 spans 13 amino acids. The CDR3 sequence is CASSVGYPKSLFF. The DNA for the CDR3 is TGTGCCAGCAGTGTAGGATATCCCAAGTCCCTGTTTTTT.

To note about this clone: A junction boundary mismatches the germline segment, possibly from a read error. This chain uses TRBV7-3 with TRBJ2-3, with TRBD2 matching 9 bases. This CDR3 comprises 16 residues. Germline CDR1 SGHTA, CDR2 FQGTGA. The chain's CDR3 is CASSLTGTSKTDTQYF. DNA for the CDR3: TGTGCCAGCAGCCTAACCGGGACTAGCAAGACAGATACGCAGTATTTT.

This clone was counted only a few times. This chain joins TRBV27 and TRBJ2-1; D could derive from TRBD1 or TRBD2 (5 bases each). Germline CDR1 and CDR2: MNHEY and SMNVEV (reference sequence). CDR3 length equals 11 residues. Trimming removed 7 bases from V and 10 bases from J, with 11 bases in between. In nucleotides, the CDR3 is TGTGCCAGCACCCGAGGGGTCGAGCAGTTCTTC. It encodes CASTRGVEQFF.

V is TRBV14 and J is TRBJ2-7; 9 bases map to TRBD1. With V trimmed by 4 bases and J by 5 bases, 9 bases remained unmatched. The CDR3 is made up of 15 amino acids. Germline assignment: CDR1 SGHDN and CDR2 FVKESK. The CDR3 nucleotides read TGTGCCAGCAGCCCTCGTCCCGGGACAGGGAACGAGCAGTACTTC. Its translation is CASSPRPGTGNEQYF.

The chain recombines TRBV5-1 with TRBJ2-1; TRBD2 aligns across 7 bases. From germline, CDR1 is SGHRS and CDR2 YFSETQ. The CDR3 extends over 15 amino acids. Trimming at V came to 2 bases and at J to 4 bases, leaving 6 bases not matched to a gene. CDR3 protein: CASSLIGLEYNEQFF. For the CDR3, the DNA is TGCGCCAGCAGCTTAATAGGACTAGAGTACAATGAGCAGTTCTTC.

V and J are TRBV4-1 and TRBJ2-2; 10 bases fit TRBD2. V lost 1 base, J lost 8 bases, and 10 bases stayed unmatched. The CDR3 extends over 17 amino acids. The V gene's germline CDR1 is MGHRA and CDR2 YSYEKL. DNA for the CDR3: TGCGCCAGCAGCCAAGTACCGGCCAGCGGGAGGGCGGGGGAGCTGTTTTTT. The encoded protein is CASSQVPASGRAGELFF.

V gene TRBV18 combines with J gene TRBJ2-3; 8 positions agree with TRBD2. V dropped 3 bases and J dropped 5; count of bases not matched to a gene: 4. CDR1 and CDR2 from the germline V gene are KGHSH and LQKENI. The CDR3 loop spans 14 amino acids. Written as DNA, the CDR3 is TGTGCCAGCTCACCGAGCGCGGGGGGAGATACGCAGTATTTT. Protein product: CASSPSAGGDTQYF.

For this clone: A junction end diverges from the germline sequence, so it may reflect a read error. The same CDR3 can be traced to other DNA sequences in this sample. This chain uses TRBV13 with TRBJ1-1; tentative D call: TRBD1 (6 bases). This CDR3 has 14 residues. Germline loops: CDR1 PRHDT, CDR2 FYEKMQ (reference sequence). CDR3 amino acids: CASSLRQGYTEAFF. In DNA, the CDR3 is TGTGCCAGCAGCTTGAGGCAGGGGTACACTGAAGCTTTCTTC.

V gene TRBV18 combines with J gene TRBJ1-1; no reliable D call. Trimming removed 7 bases at V and 3 bases at J, with 12 bases between. CDR1 is KGHSH, CDR2 LQKENI, per germline. This CDR3 comprises 13 residues. CDR3 DNA: TGTGCCAGCTGCCAGAGGGAGGACACTGAAGCTTTCTTT. It codes for CASCQREDTEAFF.